The sequence of this TCR beta chain was determined in a study of blood T cell repertoires in COVID-19. Clones were read by immunoSEQ multiplex PCR, and TCRdb kept only the in-frame ones, dropping some. The top ten clones hold 2% to 3% of a sample with fewer than 250,000 clones, approximately 90% of them seen once. Which cohort a participant joined came from the clinical history participants gave. Germline V gives CDR1 LNHDA, CDR2 SQIVND (reference sequence). CDR3 length: 13 amino acids. V shed 10 bases, J shed 2 bases, and the junction held 8 bases outside the gene matches. The chain couples TRBV19 to TRBJ2-7; 7 bases align to TRBD1. Material: PBMCs or T cells enriched from blood (not recorded which). The TCR was taken from a woman under 40 with acute COVID-19. In nucleotides, the CDR3 is TGTGCCACTAAGCGTCAGGGGGCCTACGAGCAGTACTTC. Protein: CATKRQGAYEQYF.